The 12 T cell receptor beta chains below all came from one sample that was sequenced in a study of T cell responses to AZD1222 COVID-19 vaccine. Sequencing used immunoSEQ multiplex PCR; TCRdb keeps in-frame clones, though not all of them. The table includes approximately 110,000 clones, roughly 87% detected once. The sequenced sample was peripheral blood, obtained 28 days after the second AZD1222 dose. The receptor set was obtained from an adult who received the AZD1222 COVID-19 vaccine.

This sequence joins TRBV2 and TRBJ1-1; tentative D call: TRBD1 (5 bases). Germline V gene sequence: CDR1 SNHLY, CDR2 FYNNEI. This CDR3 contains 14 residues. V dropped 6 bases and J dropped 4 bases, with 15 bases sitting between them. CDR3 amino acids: CASRLLGGSTEAFF. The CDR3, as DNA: TGTGCCAGCAGGCTGCTGGGGGGTAGCACTGAAGCTTTCTTT.

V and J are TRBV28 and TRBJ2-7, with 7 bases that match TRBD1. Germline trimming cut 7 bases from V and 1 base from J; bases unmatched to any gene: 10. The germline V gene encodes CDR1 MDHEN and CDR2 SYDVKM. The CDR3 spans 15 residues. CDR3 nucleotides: TGTGCCAGCATCCCGACAGGGCACTATTCCTACGAGCAGTACTTC. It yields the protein CASIPTGHYSYEQYF. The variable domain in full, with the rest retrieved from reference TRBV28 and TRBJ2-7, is DVKVTQSSRYLVKRTGEKVFLECVQDMDHENMFWYRQDPGLGLRLIYFSYDVKMKEKGDIPEGYSVSREKKERFSLILESASTNQTSMYLCASIPTGHYSYEQYFGPGTRLTVT.

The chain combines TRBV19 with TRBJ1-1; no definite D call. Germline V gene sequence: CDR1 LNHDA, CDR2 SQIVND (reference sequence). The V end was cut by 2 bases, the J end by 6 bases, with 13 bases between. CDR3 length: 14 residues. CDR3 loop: CASSISAGWAEAFF. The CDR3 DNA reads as TGTGCCAGTAGTATATCCGCCGGTTGGGCTGAAGCTTTCTTT.

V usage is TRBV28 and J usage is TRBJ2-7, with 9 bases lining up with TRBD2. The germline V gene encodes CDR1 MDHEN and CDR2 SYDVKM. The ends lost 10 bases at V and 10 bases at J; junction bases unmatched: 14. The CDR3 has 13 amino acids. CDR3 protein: CAIQAGREGSQYF. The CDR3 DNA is TGTGCCATCCAGGCGGGGCGGGAGGGCAGTCAGTACTTC.

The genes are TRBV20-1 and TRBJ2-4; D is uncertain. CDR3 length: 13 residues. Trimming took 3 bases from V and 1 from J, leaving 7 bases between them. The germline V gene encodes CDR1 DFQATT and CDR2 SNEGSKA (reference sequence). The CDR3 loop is CSASGPAKNIQYF. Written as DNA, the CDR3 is TGCAGTGCTAGTGGACCGGCCAAAAACATTCAGTACTTC.

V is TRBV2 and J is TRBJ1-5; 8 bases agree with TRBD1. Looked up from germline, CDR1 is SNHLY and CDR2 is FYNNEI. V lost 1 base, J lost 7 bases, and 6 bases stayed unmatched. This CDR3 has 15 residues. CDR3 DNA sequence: TGTGCCAGCAGTGAAGGGGCAGGGGGCTGGCAGCCCCAGCATTTT. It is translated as CASSEGAGGWQPQHF.

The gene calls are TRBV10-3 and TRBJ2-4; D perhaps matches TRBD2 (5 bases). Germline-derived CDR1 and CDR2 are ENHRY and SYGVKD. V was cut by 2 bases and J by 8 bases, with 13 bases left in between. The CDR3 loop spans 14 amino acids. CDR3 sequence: CAISEGLSGDIQYF. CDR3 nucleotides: TGTGCCATCAGTGAGGGCCTTTCCGGGGACATTCAGTACTTC.

CDR3 sequence: CASSLSSGSFNEQFF. CDR3 in DNA: TGTGCCAGCAGCTTGAGCAGCGGGAGTTTCAATGAGCAGTTCTTC. This chain uses TRBV5-4 with TRBJ2-1, with 8 bases lining up with TRBD2. V shed 1 base and J 6 bases; nucleotides not matched to a gene: 6. The CDR3 has 15 residues. Germline CDR1 and CDR2: SGHNT and YYREEE (reference sequence).

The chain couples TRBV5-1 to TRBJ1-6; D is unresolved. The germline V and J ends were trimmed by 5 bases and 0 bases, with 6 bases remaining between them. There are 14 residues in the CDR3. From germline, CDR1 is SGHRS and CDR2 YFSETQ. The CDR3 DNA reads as TGCGCCAGCAGTAGGAGCTCCTATAATTCACCCCTCCACTTT. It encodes CASSRSSYNSPLHF. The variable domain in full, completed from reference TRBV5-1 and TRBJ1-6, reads KAGVTQTPRYLIKTRGQQVTLSCSPISGHRSVSWYQQTPGQGLQFLFEYFSETQRNKGNFPGRFSGRQFSNSRSEMNVSTLELGDSALYLCASSRSSYNSPLHFGNGTRLTVT.

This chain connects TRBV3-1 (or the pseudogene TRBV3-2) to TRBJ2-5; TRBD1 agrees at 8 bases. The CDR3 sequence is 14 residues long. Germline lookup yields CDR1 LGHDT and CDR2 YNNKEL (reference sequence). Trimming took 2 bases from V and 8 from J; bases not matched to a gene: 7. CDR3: CASSQSGQGRTQYF. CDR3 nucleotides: TGTGCCAGCAGCCAATCCGGACAGGGACGTACCCAGTACTTC.

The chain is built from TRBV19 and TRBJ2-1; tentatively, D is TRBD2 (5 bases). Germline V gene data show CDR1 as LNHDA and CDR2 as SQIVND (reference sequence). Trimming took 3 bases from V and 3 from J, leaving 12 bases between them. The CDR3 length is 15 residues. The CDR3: CASSIRENIYNEQFF. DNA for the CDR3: TGTGCCAGTAGTATCCGGGAAAATATCTACAATGAGCAGTTCTTC.

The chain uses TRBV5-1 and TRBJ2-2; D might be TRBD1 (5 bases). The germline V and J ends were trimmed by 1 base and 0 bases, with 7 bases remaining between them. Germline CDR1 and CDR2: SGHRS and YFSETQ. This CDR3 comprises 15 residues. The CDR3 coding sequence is TGCGCCAGCAGCTTGAGACAGACGAACACCGGGGAGCTGTTTTTT. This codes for CASSLRQTNTGELFF.